A single sample is the source of the 25 T cell receptor beta chains below, sequenced in a study of shared clonotypes between healthy human individuals. The naive CD8 population came from CD45RO-negative cells selected for CCR7, without terminally differentiated effector memory CD45RA+ cells. TCRdb keeps only in-frame clones here, not all; method: immunoSEQ multiplex PCR. This table has roughly 2.1 million clones, 93% appearing once. Sequencing input: naive CD8+ T cells from PBMCs. These receptors all come from a man younger than 35 in good health. Some clones in this sample may be carry-over from other donors' samples.

The chain uses TRBV6-1 and TRBJ2-2, with no clear D. V lost 4 bases and J 3 bases, leaving 15 bases between the germline ends. Germline V gene data show CDR1 as MNHNS and CDR2 as SASEGT. The length of the CDR3 is 16 residues. CDR3 nucleotide sequence: TGTGCCAGCAGTGCCCCCATAGACTCGTACACCGGGGAGCTGTTTTTT. Translating it yields CASSAPIDSYTGELFF.

The chain carries TRBV10-1 and TRBJ2-5; either TRBD1 or TRBD2 may supply D (5 bases each). Trimming removed 3 bases from V and 7 bases from J, with 18 bases in between. Germline V lookup: CDR1 WNHNN, CDR2 SYGVQD (reference sequence). The length of the CDR3 is 15 residues. The CDR3 reads CASSEGTLPAATQYF. CDR3 in DNA: TGCGCCAGCAGTGAAGGGACGCTCCCTGCCGCGACCCAGTACTTC.

The gene calls are TRBV2 and TRBJ2-7; D is perhaps TRBD1 or TRBD2 (5 bases each). This CDR3 comprises 14 residues. Trimming pared 6 bases from V and 2 bases from J, leaving 14 bases between. Germline values: CDR1 SNHLY, CDR2 FYNNEI. DNA of the CDR3: TGTGCCAGCAGGGGACCACAAGCCGCCTACGAGCAGTACTTC. Amino acids: CASRGPQAAYEQYF. Full variable domain (outside the CDR3, taken from reference TRBV2 and TRBJ2-7): EPEVTQTPSHQVTQMGQEVILRCVPISNHLYFYWYRQILGQKVEFLVSFYNNEISEKSEIFDDQFSVERPDGSNFTLKIRSTKLEDSAMYFCASRGPQAAYEQYFGPGTRLTVT.

The V call is TRBV6-1, the J call TRBJ2-7, with a possible D match to TRBD1 (6 bases). The germline V and J ends were trimmed by 6 bases and 1 base, with 13 bases remaining between them. Germline CDR1 reads MNHNS; CDR2 reads SASEGT. This CDR3 spans 14 amino acids. CDR3 sequence: CASRTRDTSYEQYF. Here the CDR3 DNA reads TGTGCCAGCAGAACCCGGGACACTTCCTACGAGCAGTACTTC.

The CDR3 bases are TGTGCCAGCAGCTTATACGACAGGGAGGGCCCTGAAGCTTTCTTT. Translating gives CASSLYDREGPEAFF. The chain carries TRBV11-2 and TRBJ1-1, with 7 bases lining up with TRBD1. Germline-derived CDR1 and CDR2 are SGHAT and FQNNGV. V lost 2 bases and J lost 6; bases outside the gene matches: 9. The CDR3 has 15 amino acids.

V and J are TRBV7-6 and TRBJ2-2; a possible D gene is TRBD2 (5 bases). Germline V lookup: CDR1 SGHVS, CDR2 FNYEAQ. This CDR3 comprises 15 residues. Trimming cost V 4 bases and J 4 bases, with 13 bases left between them. CDR3 residues: CASSSSDGLTGELFF. In nucleotides, the CDR3 is TGTGCCAGCAGCTCCTCGGACGGACTCACCGGGGAGCTGTTTTTT.

V and J are TRBV4-3 and TRBJ2-2; 8 positions match TRBD2. The germline V gene encodes CDR1 LGHNA and CDR2 YSLEER. J was trimmed by 1 base and V by 2 bases; bases with no gene match: 6. CDR3 length: 17 residues. The CDR3 sequence is CASSQKILAENTGELFF. DNA of the CDR3: TGCGCCAGCAGCCAAAAAATACTAGCGGAGAACACCGGGGAGCTGTTTTTT.

V gene TRBV9 combines with J gene TRBJ2-7; TRBD2 agrees at 11 bases. The trim removed 4 bases at V and 3 bases at J, leaving 6 bases unmatched. Looked up from germline, CDR1 is SGDLS and CDR2 is YYNGEE. CDR3 length: 15 amino acids. The CDR3 reads CASSIGTSGDYEQYF. CDR3 bases: TGTGCCAGCAGCATCGGGACTAGCGGAGACTACGAGCAGTACTTC. The whole variable domain, remainder taken from reference TRBV9 and TRBJ2-7, is DSGVTQTPKHLITATGQRVTLRCSPRSGDLSVYWYQQSLDQGLQFLIQYYNGEERAKGNILERFSAQQFPDLHSELNLSSLELGDSALYFCASSIGTSGDYEQYFGPGTRLTVT.

The CDR3: CASSQTDAGGWGDTQYF. In DNA form, the CDR3 reads TGTGCCAGCAGCCAGACGGACGCGGGAGGGTGGGGGGATACGCAGTATTTT. The chain couples TRBV7-9 to TRBJ2-3; 9 nucleotides align to TRBD2. The CDR3 has 17 amino acids. Unmatched junction bases numbered 15, after V lost 5 bases and J lost 6 bases. Germline V gene sequence: CDR1 SEHNR, CDR2 FQNEAQ (reference sequence).

This chain joins TRBV9 and TRBJ2-1, with unresolved D. Germline V lookup: CDR1 SGDLS, CDR2 YYNGEE. Trimming took off 0 bases at V and 8 bases at J, with 6 bases between the two ends. The CDR3 extends over 12 amino acids. The CDR3 bases are TGTGCCAGCAGCGTAGTGGCCCATGAGCAGTTCTTC. This translates into CASSVVAHEQFF.

The chain joins TRBV9 to TRBJ1-1; 12 nucleotides agree with TRBD1. V shed 4 bases, J shed 7 bases, and the junction held 11 bases outside the gene matches. The CDR3 contains 16 residues. Germline values: CDR1 SGDLS, CDR2 YYNGEE. The CDR3 nucleotides are TGTGCCAGCAGCCTACCGGGACAGGGGGCCGGCATTGAAGCTTTCTTT. Translated, it gives CASSLPGQGAGIEAFF.

To note about this clone: A much larger clone differs by one base, so this may be a read error. The CDR3 loop is CASKGTGELFF. Written as DNA, the CDR3 is TGTGCCAGCAAGGGCACCGGGGAGCTGTTTTTT. The chain has TRBV27 and TRBJ2-2, with D uncertain. This CDR3 has 11 amino acids. Trimming shortened V by 7 bases and J by 4 bases, and 4 bases separated the two germline ends. CDR1 is MNHEY and CDR2 is SMNVEV in the germline V gene (reference sequence).

This clone has a single count. The chain links TRBV6-6 to TRBJ2-6; possibly TRBD2 for D (6 bases). The germline gives CDR1 MNHNY, CDR2 SVGAGI (reference sequence). This CDR3 region has 15 residues. The V and J ends lost 8 bases and 2 bases respectively, with 13 bases between them. CDR3 amino acids: CASLGGLAGANVLTF. Here the CDR3 DNA reads TGTGCCAGCCTTGGGGGGTTGGCTGGGGCCAACGTCCTGACTTTC.

This clone came up once. V and J are TRBV4-2 and TRBJ1-1; possibly TRBD1 for D (5 bases). The CDR3 has 15 residues. Germline assignment: CDR1 LGHNA and CDR2 YNFKEQ. V was shortened by 2 bases and J by 3 bases, with 13 bases between the two germline ends. The CDR3, as DNA: TGTGCCAGCAGCCAATACGGGGGTTGGGACACTGAAGCTTTCTTT. This encodes CASSQYGGWDTEAFF.

The CDR3, as DNA: TGTGCCAGGCGAGCCCCGGGAAATGGAAACACCATATATTTT. Translated: CARRAPGNGNTIYF. V and J are TRBV2 and TRBJ1-3; D is unclear. Germline V gene data show CDR1 as SNHLY and CDR2 as FYNNEI. Deletions cut 9 bases from V and 3 bases from J, with 15 bases between. The CDR3 runs 14 residues.

The chain carries TRBV9 and TRBJ2-1; D is unclear. CDR1 and CDR2 from the germline V gene are SGDLS and YYNGEE. The CDR3 is made up of 17 amino acids. V was cut by 0 bases and J by 0 bases, with 13 bases left in between. CDR3 in DNA: TGTGCCAGCAGCGTAGCGGGTAAACGGGCCTCCTACAATGAGCAGTTCTTC. Protein sequence: CASSVAGKRASYNEQFF.

Turning to this clone: Other DNA sequences in the same sample also yield this CDR3. The rearrangement uses TRBV27 and TRBJ2-7, with TRBD2 identical over 11 bases. Trimming removed 6 bases from V and 2 bases from J; junction bases left unmatched: 6. This CDR3 comprises 15 residues. Per the germline V gene, CDR1 is MNHEY and CDR2 is SMNVEV (reference sequence). In DNA, the CDR3 is TGTGCCAGCAGCCCTATAGCGGGAGGGCCCTACGAGCAGTACTTC. Translating gives CASSPIAGGPYEQYF.

This rearrangement joins TRBV28 to TRBJ2-6; D is possibly TRBD1 or TRBD2 (5 bases each). V was clipped by 4 bases and J by 1 base, with 11 bases between them. The CDR3 is 16 residues long. CDR1 is MDHEN, CDR2 SYDVKM, per germline. CDR3: CASSSAGRSGANVLTF. The CDR3 DNA reads TGTGCCAGCAGTTCGGCAGGGAGATCTGGGGCCAACGTCCTGACTTTC.

The gene calls are TRBV30 and TRBJ2-7; 7 bases line up with TRBD1. V lost 1 base and J lost 3; bases outside the gene matches: 12. The CDR3 loop spans 16 amino acids. Germline CDR1 and CDR2: GTSNPN and SVGIG (reference sequence). The CDR3 loop is CAWSARGRQSIYEQYF. The CDR3 DNA reads TGTGCCTGGAGTGCAAGGGGGCGCCAGTCTATCTACGAGCAGTACTTC.

The chain links TRBV5-6 to TRBJ1-2; D is unresolved. The CDR3 has 11 residues. The V end was cut by 6 bases, the J end by 6 bases, with 9 bases between. Per germline, CDR1 SGHDT and CDR2 YYEEEE. DNA for the CDR3: TGTGCCAGCACCCGCGGGGATGGCTACACCTTC. It translates to CASTRGDGYTF.

The J gene is TRBJ2-3, the V gene TRBV27; D uncertain. V was clipped by 5 bases and J by 0 bases, with 15 bases between them. The length of the CDR3 is 16 residues. Germline assignment: CDR1 MNHEY and CDR2 SMNVEV (reference sequence). This CDR3 is CASSQPLGRSTDTQYF. The CDR3 DNA follows: TGTGCCAGCAGTCAGCCGTTGGGAAGGAGCACAGATACGCAGTATTTT.

The chain carries TRBV28 and TRBJ2-7; 8 bases match TRBD1. Germline CDR1 MDHEN, CDR2 SYDVKM. The CDR3 loop spans 13 amino acids. V lost 4 bases, J lost 5 bases, and 4 bases stayed unmatched. CDR3 amino acids: CASSSATGDEQYF. The CDR3 bases are TGTGCCAGCAGTTCAGCGACAGGGGACGAGCAGTACTTC.

The CDR3 DNA reads as TGTGCCAGCAGCTCAAACCACCGGGGTAGGGACACTGAAGCTTTCTTT. Its translation is CASSSNHRGRDTEAFF. This chain links TRBV7-9 with TRBJ1-1; D call uncertain. The germline gives CDR1 SEHNR, CDR2 FQNEAQ (reference sequence). Trimming stripped 4 bases from V and 3 bases from J, with 18 bases between. The CDR3 contains 16 residues.

Comments on this clone: A read error may account for a junction end that differs from germline. The CDR3 region is CASSLGDSHNEQFF. CDR3 in DNA: TGTGCCAGCAGCCTCGGGGACTCCCACAATGAGCAGTTCTTC. This chain links TRBV9 with TRBJ2-1, with D possibly being TRBD2 (6 bases). The germline V gene encodes CDR1 SGDLS and CDR2 YYNGEE. The CDR3 sequence is 14 residues long. Full variable domain (missing parts from reference TRBV9 and TRBJ2-1): DSGVTQTPKHLITATGQRVTLRCSPRSGDLSVYWYQQSLDQGLQFLIQYYNGEERAKGNILERFSAQQFPDLHSELNLSSLELGDSALYFCASSLGDSHNEQFFGPGTRLTVL.

The V gene is TRBV19, the J gene TRBJ1-5; D remains ambiguous. Germline CDR1 LNHDA, CDR2 SQIVND (reference sequence). V lost 3 bases to trimming and J lost 3 bases, with 6 bases between them. This CDR3 has 13 amino acids. The CDR3 coding sequence is TGTGCCAGTAGTATGGGAATCAATCAGCCCCAGCATTTT. This translates into CASSMGINQPQHF.